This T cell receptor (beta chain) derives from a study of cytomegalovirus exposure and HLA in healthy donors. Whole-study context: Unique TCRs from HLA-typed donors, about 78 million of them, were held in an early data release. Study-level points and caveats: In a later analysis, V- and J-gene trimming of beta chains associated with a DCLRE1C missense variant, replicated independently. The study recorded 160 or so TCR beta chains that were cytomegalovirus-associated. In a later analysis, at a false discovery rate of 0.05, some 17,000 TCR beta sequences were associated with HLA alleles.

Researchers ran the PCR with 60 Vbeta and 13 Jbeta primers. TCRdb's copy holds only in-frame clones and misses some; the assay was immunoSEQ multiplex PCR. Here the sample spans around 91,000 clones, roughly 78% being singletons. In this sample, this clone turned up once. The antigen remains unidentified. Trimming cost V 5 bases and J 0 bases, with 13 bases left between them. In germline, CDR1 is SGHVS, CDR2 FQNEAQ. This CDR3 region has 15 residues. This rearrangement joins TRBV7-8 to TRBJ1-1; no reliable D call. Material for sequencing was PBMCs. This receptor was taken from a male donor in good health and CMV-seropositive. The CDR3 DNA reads TGTGCCAGCAGCCGGGCGCGGGTCCTGAACACTGAAGCTTTCTTT. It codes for CASSRARVLNTEAFF.